The present entry profiles one T cell receptor (beta chain) with its context. What it recognizes is unknown. This sample is part of a study of CD8+ T cells in alopecia areata. The germline V gene encodes CDR1 SGHRS and CDR2 YFSETQ. V was clipped by 2 bases and J by 0 bases, with 10 bases between them. This CDR3 has 15 amino acids. In each case, RNA was isolated and then reverse transcribed into cDNA as the sequencing template. Profiled with immunoSEQ multiplex PCR; TCRdb holds only in-frame clones, not every one. The sample carries approximately 100,000 clones, roughly 50% recorded once. Study observations and caveats: Researchers report lesional scalp, most notably alopecia totalis/universalis, outstripped normal scalp in clonality. Patients shared TCRs less clearly than mice did, possibly owing to HLA.

Sequencing was performed on CD4+ T cells sorted from blood. The clonotype was recovered from a human donor in good health. This sequence joins TRBV5-1 and TRBJ2-3; possibly TRBD1 for D (5 bases). DNA of the CDR3: TGCGCCAGCAGCTTACAGGCATCTAGCACAGATACGCAGTATTTT. Translated: CASSLQASSTDTQYF.